One and the same sample provided the 11 T cell receptor beta chains below, sequenced in a study of blood T cell repertoires in COVID-19 (dated by TCRdb to about 2020). Libraries were constructed by the immunoSEQ multiplex PCR assay. Drawn from immuneACCESS, this table holds only the in-frame rearrangements with V and J called that TCRdb kept. Clones are partly lost; checked studies trace under half to an unresolved V gene and leave the rest unexplained. The sample yields 170,000 or so clones; 65% to 85% were counted once. The leading ten clones occupy under 3.5% of the sample. The source material was peripheral blood. These receptors all come from a woman aged 55 to 70 with acute or convalescent COVID-19.

This clone was found a few times. This chain uses TRBV11-2 with TRBJ1-2; weak D call: TRBD1 (5 bases). Germline V gene sequence: CDR1 SGHAT, CDR2 FQNNGV. Trimming cost V 2 bases and J 5 bases, with 15 bases left between them. The CDR3 is 15 amino acids. CDR3 sequence: CASSLIRGWLYGYTF. CDR3 nucleotides: TGTGCCAGCAGCTTAATAAGGGGTTGGTTGTATGGCTACACCTTC. Variable domain in full (rest from reference TRBV11-2 and TRBJ1-2): EAGVAQSPRYKIIEKRQSVAFWCNPISGHATLYWYQQILGQGPKLLIQFQNNGVVDDSQLPKDRFSAERLKGVDSTLKIQPAKLEDSAVYLCASSLIRGWLYGYTFGSGTRLTVV.

The chain couples TRBV3-1 (or the pseudogene TRBV3-2) to TRBJ1-5; D remains unclear. CDR3 size: 13 residues. The V gene lost 3 bases and the J gene lost 1 base, with 4 bases spanning the gap. Germline values: CDR1 LGHDT, CDR2 YNNKEL (reference sequence). CDR3 DNA sequence: TGTGCCAGCAGCCAGGGCAGCAATCAGCCCCAGCATTTT. Translated: CASSQGSNQPQHF.

The chain has TRBV9 and TRBJ2-3, with 13 bases lining up with TRBD2. The CDR3 loop spans 19 amino acids. V was pared by 4 bases and J by 1 base, with 12 bases of the junction left unmatched. CDR1 is SGDLS and CDR2 is YYNGEE in the germline V gene. CDR3 amino acids: CASSSRTSGGISGTDTQYF. CDR3 sequence (DNA): TGTGCCAGCAGCTCTAGGACTAGCGGGGGCATATCGGGCACAGATACGCAGTATTTT.

This chain connects TRBV15 to TRBJ1-2; weak D call: TRBD1 (5 bases). Trimming took 5 bases from V and 5 from J, leaving 12 bases between them. The CDR3 loop spans 13 amino acids. Germline-derived CDR1 and CDR2 are LNHNV and YYDKDF (reference sequence). CDR3 protein: CATSGGGLYGYTF. The CDR3 bases are TGTGCCACCAGCGGGGGAGGGTTATATGGCTACACCTTC.

The chain employs TRBV2 and TRBJ1-2, with D possibly being TRBD1 (5 bases). Between the trimmed V and J ends, which lost 6 bases and 0 bases, there was a span of 8 bases. CDR3 length equals 13 residues. Germline V gene sequence: CDR1 SNHLY, CDR2 FYNNEI. The CDR3 DNA reads as TGTGCCAGCAGAGGGGTGGCTAACTATGGCTACACCTTC. The encoded protein is CASRGVANYGYTF. The entire variable domain, with the rest obtained from reference TRBV2 and TRBJ1-2, is as follows: EPEVTQTPSHQVTQMGQEVILRCVPISNHLYFYWYRQILGQKVEFLVSFYNNEISEKSEIFDDQFSVERPDGSNFTLKIRSTKLEDSAMYFCASRGVANYGYTFGSGTRLTVV.

This clone appeared once. V gene TRBV7-8 combines with J gene TRBJ2-5; 9 bases match TRBD1. Germline CDR1 reads SGHVS; CDR2 reads FQNEAQ. CDR3 length equals 15 residues. Trimming removed 5 bases from V and 5 bases from J; junction bases left unmatched: 9. CDR3 sequence: CASSARDRAVETQYF. Here the CDR3 DNA reads TGTGCCAGCAGCGCCCGGGACAGGGCCGTCGAGACCCAGTACTTC.

The chain links TRBV6-1 to TRBJ2-1, with D possibly matching TRBD2 (5 bases). Deletions cut 2 bases from V and 3 bases from J, with 14 bases between. The CDR3 length is 16 residues. Germline V CDR1 and CDR2: MNHNS, SASEGT. CDR3 DNA: TGTGCCAGCAGTGAATACCCATCGGGGTTCTACAATGAGCAGTTCTTC. Residues: CASSEYPSGFYNEQFF.

This clone was observed a single time. The chain links TRBV5-5 to TRBJ2-5, with D possibly matching TRBD1 (6 bases). Germline V gene lookup returns CDR1 SGHKS and CDR2 YYEKEE (reference sequence). V lost 3 bases and J 5 bases, leaving 14 bases between the germline ends. This CDR3 spans 14 amino acids. The CDR3, as DNA: TGTGCCAGCAGCTCAGACAGGAGTTGGGAGACCCAGTACTTC. Translated, it gives CASSSDRSWETQYF.

The J gene is TRBJ1-1, the V gene TRBV7-3; D might be TRBD1 (6 bases). There are 15 residues in the CDR3. V was cut by 5 bases and J by 1 base, with 14 bases left in between. Germline V gene data show CDR1 as SGHTA and CDR2 as FQGTGA. The CDR3 sequence is CASSDPGAGNTEAFF. In nucleotides, the CDR3 is TGTGCCAGCAGCGACCCAGGGGCAGGGAACACTGAAGCTTTCTTT. The variable domain in full, completed from reference TRBV7-3 and TRBJ1-1, reads GAGVSQTPSNKVTEKGKYVELRCDPISGHTALYWYRQSLGQGPEFLIYFQGTGAADDSGLPNDRFFAVRPEGSVSTLKIQRTERGDSAVYLCASSDPGAGNTEAFFGQGTRLTVV.

V usage is TRBV20-1 and J usage is TRBJ2-1; D possibly corresponds to TRBD1 (6 bases). Germline CDR1 and CDR2: DFQATT and SNEGSKA (reference sequence). V shed 3 bases and J shed 4 bases, with 16 bases lying between them. This CDR3 has 15 amino acids. The CDR3 region has the DNA TGCAGTGCTAGTCCTACAGGGTCTAGGTACAATGAGCAGTTCTTC. Amino acids: CSASPTGSRYNEQFF.

The chain recombines TRBV7-9 with TRBJ1-5; a possible D gene is TRBD1 (5 bases). CDR3 length equals 14 residues. Germline CDR1 is SEHNR and CDR2 is FQNEAQ (reference sequence). V was clipped by 4 bases and J by 8 bases, with 15 bases between them. CDR3 coding DNA: TGTGCCAGCAGCTCAGGGCCCGGTGGTGAGCCCCAGCATTTT. Translation: CASSSGPGGEPQHF.